This T cell receptor beta chain originates from a study of T cell repertoires in cytomegalovirus infection. Study-wide background: The authors relied on CMV epitopes, both recently identified HLA-C-restricted and well-studied HLA-B-restricted. Indicated by public TCR beta signatures were CMV infection and matching HLA type. Study-level points and caveats: HLA-C-restricted CMV clonotypes gave the most frequent clonotype in two of eight donors. Frequencies of public TCR beta families were cumulated, and this identified carriers of CMV plus the relevant HLA.

Using its own MiXCR run on the reads, TCRdb lists one record per CDR3 protein. The table records roughly 860,000 distinct CDR3 sequences, 30% to 35% of them present only once. This clonotype was seen only a few times. The antigen is undetermined. Germline CDR1 is MDHEN and CDR2 is SYDVKM. The CDR3 is made up of 13 amino acids. The V end lost 3 bases, the J end lost 10 bases, and 13 bases lay between the germline ends. Sequenced material: cultured CD8+ T cells from PBMCs, taken from culture after CMV antigen stimulation. This chain connects TRBV28 to TRBJ2-1, with a tentative D call TRBD1 (7 bases). The sequence derives from a human donor in good health (CMV status not recorded). Some clones in this sample may be carry-over from other donors' samples. CDR3 sequence: CASSLTGTSEQFF. The CDR3 region has the DNA TGTGCCAGCAGTTTGACAGGGACTTCCGAGCAGTTCTTC.